The entry below describes one T cell receptor (beta chain). The antigen remains undetermined. The sample originates from a study of graft-versus-host responses after intestinal transplantation. Assay used: immunoSEQ multiplex PCR; TCRdb lists only in-frame clones, some missing. The sample holds about 50,000 clones, over 90% seen once. Per the germline V gene, CDR1 is MGHRA and CDR2 is YSYEKL. This CDR3 has 15 amino acids. The V gene lost 4 bases and the J gene lost 5 bases, with 16 bases spanning the gap. The clonotype comes from a human donor who was the organ donor for an intestinal transplant. The genes are TRBV4-1 and TRBJ2-3, with D hard to call. Source: unstimulated CD4+ T cells sorted from spleen or lymph node cells, taken before transplant. The CDR3 DNA reads as TGCGCCAGCAGCCCGACGACGGCGAGAGGAGATACGCAGTATTTT. Its translation: CASSPTTARGDTQYF.